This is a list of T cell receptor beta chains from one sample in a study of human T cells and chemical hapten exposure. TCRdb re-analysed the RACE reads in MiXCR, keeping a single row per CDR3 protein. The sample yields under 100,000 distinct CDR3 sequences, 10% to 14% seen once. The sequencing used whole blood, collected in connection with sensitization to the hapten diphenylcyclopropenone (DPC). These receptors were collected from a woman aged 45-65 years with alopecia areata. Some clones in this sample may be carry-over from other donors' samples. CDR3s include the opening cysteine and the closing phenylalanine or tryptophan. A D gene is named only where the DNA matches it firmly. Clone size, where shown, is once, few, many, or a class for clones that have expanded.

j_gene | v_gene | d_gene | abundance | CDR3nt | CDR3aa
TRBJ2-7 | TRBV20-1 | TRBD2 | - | TGCAGTGCTAGGACTAGCGGGAGATCCAACGAGCAGTACTTC | CSARTSGRSNEQYF
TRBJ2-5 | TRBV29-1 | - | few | TGCAGCGCGAAGGGAGGTCACGGGGAGACCCAGTACTTC | CSAKGGHGETQYF
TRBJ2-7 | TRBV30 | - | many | TGTGCCTCCCATCCAGGAGGGTACGAGCAGTACTTC | CASHPGGYEQYF
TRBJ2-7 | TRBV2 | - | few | TGTGCCAGCACCTCGGTCAGCGAGCAGTACTTC | CASTSVSEQYF
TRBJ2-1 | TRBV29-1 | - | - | TGCAGCGTTGCGACGGGAACCTACAATGAGCAGTTCTTC | CSVATGTYNEQFF
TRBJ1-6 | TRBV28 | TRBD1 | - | TGTGCCAGCAGGATGGACAGGGGAGGGTCACCCCTCCACTTT | CASRMDRGGSPLHF
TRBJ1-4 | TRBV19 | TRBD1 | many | TGTGCCAGTACGGTCAGGGGGCGTGAAAAACTGTTTTTT | CASTVRGREKLFF
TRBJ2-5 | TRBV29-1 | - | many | TGCAGCGTTGTGAGGGAAGAGACCCAGTACTTC | CSVVREETQYF
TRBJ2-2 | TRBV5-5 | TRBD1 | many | TGTGCCAGCAGCCCGGACAGGGGGCAAGCACTAGCAGGCACCGGGGAGCTGTTTTTT | CASSPDRGQALAGTGELFF
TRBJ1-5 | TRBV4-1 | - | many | TGCGCCAGCAGCCAAGATCACGGGGGGCAAGGGCAGCCCCAGCATTTT | CASSQDHGGQGQPQHF
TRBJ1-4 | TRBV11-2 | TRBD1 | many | TGTGCCAGCAGCTCAAGACAGGGGGGAGGCGGAGGAAAACTGTTTTTT | CASSSRQGGGGGKLFF
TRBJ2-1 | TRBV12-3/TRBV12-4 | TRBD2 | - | TGTGCCAGCAGTCTCCCGGGGGGGGATGAGCAGTTCTTC | CASSLPGGDEQFF
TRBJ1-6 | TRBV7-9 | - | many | TGTGCCAGCAGCTTAGGAGGGGACAACTCACCCCTCCACTTT | CASSLGGDNSPLHF
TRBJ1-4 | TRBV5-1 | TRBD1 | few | TGCGCCAGCAGCTGGGGACAGGGGATCCTTGAAAAACTGTTTTTT | CASSWGQGILEKLFF
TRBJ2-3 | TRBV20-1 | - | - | TGCAGTGCTAGAGTAACAGATACGCAGTATTTT | CSARVTDTQYF
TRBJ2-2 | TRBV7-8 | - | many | TGTGCCAGCAGCTTAGTTTTCGGGGAGCTGTTTTTT | CASSLVFGELFF
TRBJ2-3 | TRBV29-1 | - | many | TGCAGCGTCCAGCGGCCACCAGATACGCAGTATTTT | CSVQRPPDTQYF
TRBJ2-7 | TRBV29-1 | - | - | TGCAGCGCTACCGGTCGGGGATCCTACGAGCAGTACTTC | CSATGRGSYEQYF
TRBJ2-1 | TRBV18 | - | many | TGTGCCAGCTCACCACCGGGGCCTAACTCCTACAATGAGCAGTTCTTC | CASSPPGPNSYNEQFF
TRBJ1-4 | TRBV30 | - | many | TGTGCCTGGGCCGGATCGGGGAGTGAAAAACTGTTTTTT | CAWAGSGSEKLFF
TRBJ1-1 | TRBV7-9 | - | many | TGTGCCAGCAGATTTAGTTCCGACACACTCGAAGCTTTCTTT | CASRFSSDTLEAFF
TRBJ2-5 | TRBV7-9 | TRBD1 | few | TGTGCCAGCAGTCCCGACAGGGGAATGTTAGAGACCCAGTACTTC | CASSPDRGMLETQYF
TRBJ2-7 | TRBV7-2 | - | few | TGTGCCAGCAGCCCGCCGGCCCGGTGGCACGAGCAGTACTTC | CASSPPARWHEQYF
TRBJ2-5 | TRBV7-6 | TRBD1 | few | TGTGCCAGCAGCTTATCCGGGGACAGGGCGAGAGAGACCCAGTACTTC | CASSLSGDRARETQYF
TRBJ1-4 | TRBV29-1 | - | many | TGCAGCGCCCATGAACCAGGGTCTGAAAAACTGTTTTTT | CSAHEPGSEKLFF
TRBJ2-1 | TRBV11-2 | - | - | TGTGCCAGCAGCTTCCGGACTATGGCGCATGAGCAGTTCTTC | CASSFRTMAHEQFF
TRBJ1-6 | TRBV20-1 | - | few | TGCAGTGCTAGAGAGGAGGCAGGCCCTTATTCACCCCTCCACTTT | CSAREEAGPYSPLHF
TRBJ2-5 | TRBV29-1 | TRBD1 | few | TGCAGCGTTGAGACAGGGGGATTAACGGCCCAGTACTTC | CSVETGGLTAQYF
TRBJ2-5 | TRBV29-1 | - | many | TGCAGCGTTGAGGAGTCGAGGGAGACCCAGTACTTC | CSVEESRETQYF
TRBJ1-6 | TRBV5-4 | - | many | TGTGCCAGCAGCCTCTACAGCGCCAATTCACCCCTCCACTTT | CASSLYSANSPLHF
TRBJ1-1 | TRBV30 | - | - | TGTGCCTGGACGGGGGGGGTCACTGAAGCTTTCTTT | CAWTGGVTEAFF
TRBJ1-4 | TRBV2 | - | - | TGTGCCAGCAGTCTCAGGGGTAATGAAAAACTGTTTTTT | CASSLRGNEKLFF
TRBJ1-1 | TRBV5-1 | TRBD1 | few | TGCGCCAGCAGTCCCGGGACAGGGGTACTTGACACTGAAGCTTTCTTT | CASSPGTGVLDTEAFF
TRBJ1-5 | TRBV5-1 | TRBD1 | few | TGCGCCAGCAGCCCTACCCCGGGACAGGGGAATGGTCGTGGCAATCAGCCCCAGCATTTT | CASSPTPGQGNGRGNQPQHF
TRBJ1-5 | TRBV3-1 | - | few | TGTGCCAGCAGCCCCTATCCGGCCTCGAATCAGCCCCAGCATTTT | CASSPYPASNQPQHF
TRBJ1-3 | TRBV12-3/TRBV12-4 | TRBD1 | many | TGTGCCAGCAGTTTCGGGACAGCTGGAAACACCATATATTTT | CASSFGTAGNTIYF
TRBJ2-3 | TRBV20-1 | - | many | TGCAGTGCTAGGGCGTCGTGGACAGATACGCAGTATTTT | CSARASWTDTQYF